Shown below are 11 T cell receptor beta chains from a single sample sequenced in a study of blood T cell repertoires in COVID-19. Generated by immunoSEQ multiplex PCR, the TCRdb table keeps only in-frame clones and is missing some. This sample yields about 190,000 clones, of which around four fifths are seen a single time; roughly an eighth belongs to the top ten. Sequencing used peripheral blood. Receptors originate from a man aged 25 to 40 with active or convalescent COVID-19.

The chain couples TRBV10-3 to TRBJ2-7, with 8 positions matching TRBD2. Germline-derived CDR1 and CDR2 are ENHRY and SYGVKD. This CDR3 region has 15 residues. The V gene end was trimmed by 6 bases and the J gene end by 0 bases; junction bases not matched to a gene: 7. The CDR3 nucleotides read TGTGCCATCAGCCCAGCGGGGGCCCCCTCCTACGAGCAGTACTTC. Translation gives CAISPAGAPSYEQYF.

As concerns this clone: Given the absence of the conserved phenylalanine or tryptophan at the CDR3 end, a read error is likely. The limits of the CDR3 on the DNA are not certain, so only TCRdb's listed CDR3 is given. This chain joins TRBV1 and TRBJ1-1. TRBV1 is listed as a pseudogene. Counting both end residues, the CDR3 totals 8 amino acids. CDR3 protein: CTSSPGSR.

This clone was seen more than once but under ten times. This chain uses TRBV4-1 with TRBJ2-7, with TRBD2 matching 8 bases. The V gene's germline CDR1 is MGHRA and CDR2 YSYEKL. The V segment lost 3 bases and the J segment 5 bases; nucleotides outside the gene matches: 12. The CDR3 totals 16 residues. The CDR3 DNA sequence: TGCGCCAGCAGCCATTTAAGGACTAGCTTGTACGACGAGCAGTACTTC. This translates into CASSHLRTSLYDEQYF.

This chain links TRBV5-1 with TRBJ1-1; unclear D gene. CDR1 is SGHRS, CDR2 YFSETQ, per germline. There are 14 residues in the CDR3. With 2 bases removed from V and 3 bases from J, the gap between germline ends came to 11 bases. The CDR3 coding sequence is TGCGCCAGCAGCTTCCACGGTGGAGACACTGAAGCTTTCTTT. Translated, it gives CASSFHGGDTEAFF.

This rearrangement joins TRBV25-1 to TRBJ1-1, with D uncertain. The CDR3 extends over 13 amino acids. Germline V gene sequence: CDR1 MGHDK, CDR2 SYGVNS. The V end was cut by 8 bases, the J end by 1 base, with 11 bases between. CDR3 loop: CASGYSGNTEAFF. Written as DNA, the CDR3 is TGTGCCAGCGGATACTCGGGGAACACTGAAGCTTTCTTT.

The J gene is TRBJ2-6, the V gene TRBV11-2, with 12 bases that match TRBD1. The V and J ends lost 0 bases and 0 bases, in that order; junction bases with no gene match: 6. The CDR3 sequence is 20 residues long. CDR1 SGHAT and CDR2 FQNNGV come from the germline V gene. CDR3 in amino acids: CASSLEGTGGVGSGANVLTF. DNA for the CDR3: TGTGCCAGCAGCTTAGAGGGGACAGGGGGCGTCGGCTCTGGGGCCAACGTCCTGACTTTC. The whole variable domain, remainder taken from reference TRBV11-2 and TRBJ2-6, is EAGVAQSPRYKIIEKRQSVAFWCNPISGHATLYWYQQILGQGPKLLIQFQNNGVVDDSQLPKDRFSAERLKGVDSTLKIQPAKLEDSAVYLCASSLEGTGGVGSGANVLTFGAGSRLTVL.

This clone has only a few counts. CDR3 in amino acids: CASGPGTANTEAFF. CDR3 bases: TGTGCCAGCGGCCCGGGTACGGCGAACACTGAAGCTTTCTTT. This chain links TRBV7-9 with TRBJ1-1; D not certain. The germline V and J ends were trimmed by 8 bases and 1 base, with 14 bases remaining between them. Germline lookup yields CDR1 SEHNR and CDR2 FQNEAQ (reference sequence). The CDR3 is 14 amino acids.

The rearrangement joins TRBV6-6 to TRBJ2-7; perhaps TRBD2 as D (5 bases). Germline values: CDR1 MNHNY, CDR2 SVGAGI (reference sequence). This CDR3 is built from 14 residues. The V end was cut by 5 bases, the J end by 3 bases, with 14 bases between. CDR3 nucleotide sequence: TGTGCCAGCAGTCAAACCGAGCGGAGCTACGAGCAGTACTTC. Amino acids: CASSQTERSYEQYF.

This clone was observed once. The chain carries TRBV27 and TRBJ1-1, with 12 bases aligning to TRBD1. Germline V gene lookup returns CDR1 MNHEY and CDR2 SMNVEV (reference sequence). Germline trimming cut 6 bases from V and 1 base from J; bases unmatched to any gene: 3. CDR3 length: 15 residues. CDR3 loop: CASRGQGAPNTEAFF. CDR3 in DNA: TGTGCCAGCAGGGGACAGGGGGCCCCGAACACTGAAGCTTTCTTT.

The genes are TRBV29-1 and TRBJ2-1; D perhaps matches TRBD2 (6 bases). Germline V lookup: CDR1 SQVTM, CDR2 ANQGSEA. The CDR3 spans 14 residues. V was shortened by 3 bases and J by 4 bases, with 13 bases between the two germline ends. Written as DNA, the CDR3 is TGCAGCGTTGATGGAGCGGGCTGGTACAATGAGCAGTTCTTC. Translated: CSVDGAGWYNEQFF.

The rearrangement joins TRBV18 to TRBJ2-5; perhaps TRBD2 as D (6 bases). The germline gives CDR1 KGHSH, CDR2 LQKENI. V lost 2 bases and J 1 base, leaving 14 bases between the germline ends. This CDR3 is 16 amino acids long. The CDR3 coding sequence is TGTGCCAGCTCACCAGCAGGAGGGGCAGCCCAAGAGACCCAGTACTTC. Protein product: CASSPAGGAAQETQYF.